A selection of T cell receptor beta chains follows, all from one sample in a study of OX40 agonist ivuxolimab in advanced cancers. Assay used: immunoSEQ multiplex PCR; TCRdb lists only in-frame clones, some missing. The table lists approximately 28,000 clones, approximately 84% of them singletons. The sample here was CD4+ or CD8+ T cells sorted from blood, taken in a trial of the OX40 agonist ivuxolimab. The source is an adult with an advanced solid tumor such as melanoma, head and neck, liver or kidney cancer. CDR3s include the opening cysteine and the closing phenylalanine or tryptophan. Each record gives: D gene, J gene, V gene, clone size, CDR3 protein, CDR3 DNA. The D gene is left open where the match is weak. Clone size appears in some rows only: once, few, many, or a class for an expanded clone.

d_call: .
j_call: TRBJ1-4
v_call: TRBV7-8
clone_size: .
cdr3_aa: CASSLWGSNEKLFF
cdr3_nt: TGTGCCAGCAGCTTATGGGGGTCCAATGAAAAACTGTTTTTT

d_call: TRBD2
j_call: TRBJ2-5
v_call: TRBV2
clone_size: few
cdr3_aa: CASSLAGAQETQYF
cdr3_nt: TGTGCCAGCAGCCTAGCGGGCGCTCAAGAGACCCAGTACTTC

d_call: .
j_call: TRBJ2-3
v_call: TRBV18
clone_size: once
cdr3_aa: CASSAASTDTQYF
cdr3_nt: TGTGCCAGCTCGGCCGCTAGCACAGATACGCAGTATTTT

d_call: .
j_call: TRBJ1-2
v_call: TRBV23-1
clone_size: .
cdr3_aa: CASSQGSKGYGYTF
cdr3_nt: TGCGCCAGCAGTCAAGGCTCGAAGGGGTATGGCTACACCTTC

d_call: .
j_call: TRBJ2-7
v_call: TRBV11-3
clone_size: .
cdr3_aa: CASTWGESYEQYF
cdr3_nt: TGTGCCAGCACCTGGGGGGAATCCTACGAGCAGTACTTC

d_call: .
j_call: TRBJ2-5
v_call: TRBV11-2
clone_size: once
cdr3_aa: CASSPEGRVQETQYF
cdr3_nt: TGTGCCAGCAGCCCCGAAGGGCGGGTTCAAGAGACCCAGTACTTC

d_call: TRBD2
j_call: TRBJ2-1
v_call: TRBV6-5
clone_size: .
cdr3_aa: CASLAGVEQFF
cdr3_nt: TGTGCCAGCTTAGCGGGGGTTGAGCAGTTCTTC

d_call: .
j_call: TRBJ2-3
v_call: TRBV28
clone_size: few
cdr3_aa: CASSLPGPTDTQYF
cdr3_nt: TGTGCCAGCAGTTTACCGGGGCCCACAGATACGCAGTATTTT

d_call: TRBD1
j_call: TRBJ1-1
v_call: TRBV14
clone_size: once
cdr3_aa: CASSHPQGARAEAFF
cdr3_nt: TGTGCCAGCAGCCATCCTCAGGGGGCGAGGGCTGAAGCTTTCTTT

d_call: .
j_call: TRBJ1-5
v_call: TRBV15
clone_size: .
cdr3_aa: CATSRDTGNQPQHF
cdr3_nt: TGTGCCACCAGCAGAGATACCGGGAATCAGCCCCAGCATTTT

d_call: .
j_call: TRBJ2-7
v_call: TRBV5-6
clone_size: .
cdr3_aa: CASHRDRPYEQYF
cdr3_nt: TGTGCCAGCCATCGCGACCGACCCTACGAGCAGTACTTC

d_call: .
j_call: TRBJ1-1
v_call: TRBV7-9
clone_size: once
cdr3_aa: CASSLATGPGDAFF
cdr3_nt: TGTGCCAGCAGCTTAGCGACGGGGCCAGGGGATGCTTTCTTT

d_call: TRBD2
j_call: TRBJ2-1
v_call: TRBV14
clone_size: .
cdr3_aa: CASSQFLAGGFEQFF
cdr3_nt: TGTGCCAGCAGCCAATTCCTAGCGGGAGGTTTTGAGCAGTTCTTC

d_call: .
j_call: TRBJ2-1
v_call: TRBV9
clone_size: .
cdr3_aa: CASSAHPDRNIYNEQFF
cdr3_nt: TGTGCCAGCAGCGCCCACCCGGACCGTAACATCTACAATGAGCAGTTCTTC

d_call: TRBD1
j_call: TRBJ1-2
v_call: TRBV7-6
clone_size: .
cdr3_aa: CASSYRTGWANYGYTF
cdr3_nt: TGTGCCAGCAGCTACAGGACAGGGTGGGCTAACTATGGCTACACCTTC

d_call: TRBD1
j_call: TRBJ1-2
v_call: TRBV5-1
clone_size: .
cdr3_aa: CASSLGQGEIVWYGYTF
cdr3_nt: TGCGCCAGCAGCTTGGGACAGGGGGAGATAGTTTGGTATGGCTACACCTTC

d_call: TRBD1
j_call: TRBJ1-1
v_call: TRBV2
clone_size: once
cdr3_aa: CASSPWDSMNTEAFF
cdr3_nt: TGTGCCAGCAGTCCTTGGGACAGCATGAACACTGAAGCTTTCTTT

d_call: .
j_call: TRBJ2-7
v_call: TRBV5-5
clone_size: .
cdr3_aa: CASSLLRALDYEQYF
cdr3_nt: TGTGCCAGCAGCTTGTTAAGGGCCCTGGACTACGAGCAGTACTTC

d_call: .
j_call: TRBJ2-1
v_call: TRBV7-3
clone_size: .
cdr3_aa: CASSPSPYNEQFF
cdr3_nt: TGTGCCAGCAGCCCATCCCCCTACAATGAGCAGTTCTTC

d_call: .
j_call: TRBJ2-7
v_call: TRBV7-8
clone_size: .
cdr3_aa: CASSLGGSREQYF
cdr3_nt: TGTGCCAGCAGCTTAGGAGGGTCGAGAGAGCAGTACTTC

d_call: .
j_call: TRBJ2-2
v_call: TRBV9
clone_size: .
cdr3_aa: CASSPSGTFGELFF
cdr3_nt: TGTGCCAGCAGCCCAAGCGGGACATTCGGGGAGCTGTTTTTT